The 9 T cell receptor beta chains below come from one sample, sequenced in a study of blood T cell repertoires in COVID-19. Some clones are missing from TCRdb's copy, which holds only in-frame ones; the method was immunoSEQ multiplex PCR. The table has about 260,000 clones, about 89% seen once. Source material: peripheral blood. The receptors here all came from a woman in her 40s who had recovered from COVID-19.

The chain is built from TRBV4-3 and TRBJ1-1; the match to TRBD1 covers 9 bases. This CDR3 contains 18 residues. V was pared by 2 bases and J by 0 bases, with 10 bases of the junction left unmatched. Germline CDR1 is LGHNA and CDR2 is YSLEER. This CDR3 reads CASSQWDRALDMNTEAFF. In nucleotides, the CDR3 is TGCGCCAGCAGCCAATGGGACAGGGCTCTGGATATGAACACTGAAGCTTTCTTT.

This sequence joins TRBV6-5 and TRBJ2-5; no firm D call. The CDR3 has 13 amino acids. Trimming took 6 bases from V and 1 from J, leaving 9 bases between them. Germline loops: CDR1 MNHEY, CDR2 SVGAGI. The CDR3 sequence: CASRPGFQETQYF. The CDR3 DNA sequence: TGTGCCAGCAGGCCCGGGTTCCAAGAGACCCAGTACTTC.

The rearrangement uses TRBV9 and TRBJ2-2, with TRBD2 matching 8 bases. V trimming: 0 bases; J trimming: 4 bases; junction bases outside the gene matches: 5. Per germline, CDR1 SGDLS and CDR2 YYNGEE. This CDR3 comprises 16 residues. CDR3 loop: CASSVDRGGLTGELFF. DNA for the CDR3: TGTGCCAGCAGCGTAGATCGGGGGGGCCTCACCGGGGAGCTGTTTTTT.

Remarks on this clone: Other DNA sequences in this specimen translate into the identical CDR3. CDR3 DNA sequence: TGTGCCAGTAGTAGGCAGGGCGGTCAGCCCCAGCATTTT. Translated, it gives CASSRQGGQPQHF. V and J are TRBV19 and TRBJ1-5, with D maybe TRBD1 (5 bases). Germline loops: CDR1 LNHDA, CDR2 SQIVND (reference sequence). This CDR3 has 13 amino acids. The V and J ends lost 4 bases and 6 bases respectively, with 10 bases between them.

The V gene is TRBV7-8, the J gene TRBJ1-3; no firm D call. This CDR3 comprises 14 residues. Germline CDR1 is SGHVS and CDR2 is FQNEAQ. V lost 7 bases to trimming and J lost 0 bases, with 10 bases between them. CDR3 in DNA: TGTGCCAGCAAGGAGGATCGCTCTGGAAACACCATATATTTT. Amino acid sequence: CASKEDRSGNTIYF.

This clone has only one observation. This chain connects TRBV2 to TRBJ1-2; D might be TRBD1 (5 bases). Trimming stripped 7 bases from V and 8 bases from J, with 20 bases between. From germline, CDR1 is SNHLY and CDR2 FYNNEI. CDR3 length: 14 residues. The CDR3 reads CASTPRGYLGGYTF. CDR3 sequence (DNA): TGTGCCAGCACCCCAAGGGGTTACCTTGGAGGCTACACCTTC.

The chain couples TRBV13 to TRBJ2-2; a weak D match, TRBD2 (5 bases). This CDR3 region has 15 residues. Germline V CDR1 and CDR2: PRHDT, FYEKMQ (reference sequence). Trimming took off 5 bases at V and 6 bases at J, with 16 bases between the two ends. This CDR3 is CASSRTERVAGELFF. For the CDR3, the DNA is TGTGCCAGCAGCCGGACGGAGAGGGTAGCCGGGGAGCTGTTTTTT.

The chain joins TRBV12-5 to TRBJ2-3, with 13 positions matching TRBD2. This CDR3 region has 17 residues. Trimming cost V 0 bases and J 4 bases; bases outside gene matches: 4. Germline CDR1 is LGHNT and CDR2 is FRNRAP. CDR3 sequence: CASGLVLLAGGPDTQYF. In nucleotides, the CDR3 is TGTGCTAGTGGTTTGGTCCTACTAGCGGGGGGGCCAGATACGCAGTATTTT.

The rearrangement joins TRBV6-5 to TRBJ1-5; D uncertain. CDR3 length: 15 amino acids. With 5 bases removed from V and 0 bases from J, the gap between germline ends came to 11 bases. Germline V lookup: CDR1 MNHEY, CDR2 SVGAGI. CDR3 loop: CASSPMHFSNQPQHF. The CDR3 DNA is TGTGCCAGCAGTCCTATGCACTTTAGCAATCAGCCCCAGCATTTT.